These 31 T cell receptor beta chains were sequenced from one sample in a study of T cell responses to AZD1222 COVID-19 vaccine. Assay: immunoSEQ multiplex PCR; the TCRdb copy retains only in-frame clones and omits some. The repertoire holds about 160,000 clones, with 92% as singletons. The input for sequencing was peripheral blood, taken on day 0 of MenACWY control vaccination. Receptors originate from an adult in good health.

The gene calls are TRBV12-5 and TRBJ2-1; 8 nucleotides align to TRBD2. The V segment lost 0 bases and the J segment 7 bases; nucleotides outside the gene matches: 8. The CDR3 consists of 16 residues. Germline values: CDR1 LGHNT, CDR2 FRNRAP. The CDR3 loop reads CASGLVLGTSLNEQFF. The CDR3 DNA is TGTGCTAGTGGTTTGGTACTTGGGACTAGTCTTAATGAGCAGTTCTTC.

The chain carries TRBV7-2 and TRBJ2-1; maybe TRBD1 (6 bases). This CDR3 has 15 residues. V lost 5 bases to trimming and J lost 2 bases, with 13 bases between them. Germline V gene data show CDR1 as SGHTA and CDR2 as FQGNSA. The CDR3 DNA follows: TGTGCCAGCAGCCCCCGCCAGGGGACCTACAATGAGCAGTTCTTC. Amino acids: CASSPRQGTYNEQFF.

This chain uses TRBV6-9 with TRBJ2-5; maybe TRBD2 (5 bases). The CDR3 loop spans 15 amino acids. Germline-derived CDR1 and CDR2 are MNHGY and SVAAGI. V lost 4 bases to trimming and J lost 4 bases, with 16 bases between them. CDR3 coding DNA: TGTGCCAGCAGTTTTAGCGTCAGCCCCGGAGAGACCCAGTACTTC. This gives the protein CASSFSVSPGETQYF.

The chain joins TRBV30 to TRBJ1-6; D is unresolved. Looked up from germline, CDR1 is GTSNPN and CDR2 is SVGIG (reference sequence). V was trimmed by 6 bases and J by 10 bases, leaving 10 bases between them. This CDR3 has 11 amino acids. The CDR3 nucleotides are TGTGCCTGTTCAAGTGGGTCACCCCTCCACTTT. Its protein is CACSSGSPLHF.

The table lists this clone with a count of one. The chain joins TRBV29-1 to TRBJ2-1; 10 bases line up with TRBD1. CDR3 length: 13 residues. Germline loops: CDR1 SQVTM, CDR2 ANQGSEA. The junction had 6 bases not matched to a gene; V was cut back by 6 bases and J by 7 bases. The chain's CDR3 is CSVRTGGRNEQFF. The CDR3 region has the DNA TGCAGCGTCCGGACAGGGGGACGGAATGAGCAGTTCTTC.

V usage is TRBV4-2 and J usage is TRBJ1-1; no definite D call. CDR3 length equals 16 residues. CDR1 and CDR2 (germline): LGHNA, YNFKEQ. V gave up 2 bases and J gave up 3 bases, with 16 bases separating them. The CDR3 here is CASSQPAGQADTEAFF. Here the CDR3 DNA reads TGTGCCAGCAGCCAACCCGCCGGCCAGGCGGACACTGAAGCTTTCTTT.

The chain couples TRBV5-6 to TRBJ1-5, with D hard to call. CDR1 SGHDT and CDR2 YYEEEE come from the germline V gene. The germline V and J ends were trimmed by 0 bases and 4 bases, with 11 bases remaining between them. CDR3 size: 15 residues. CDR3 coding DNA: TGTGCCAGCAGCTTGGCCGGGGTGGTTAATCAGCCCCAGCATTTT. Protein: CASSLAGVVNQPQHF.

V usage is TRBV7-8 and J usage is TRBJ2-7; no clear D gene. V shed 5 bases and J shed 5 bases, with 10 bases lying between them. CDR1 and CDR2 from the germline V gene are SGHVS and FQNEAQ. The length of the CDR3 is 12 residues. The CDR3, as DNA: TGTGCCAGCAGCCCGAGCCTACACGAGCAGTACTTC. It codes for CASSPSLHEQYF.

A few counts support this clone. The J gene is TRBJ1-2, the V gene TRBV27; 7 bases match TRBD1. This CDR3 has 16 amino acids. Germline V gene lookup returns CDR1 MNHEY and CDR2 SMNVEV (reference sequence). V was pared by 3 bases and J by 8 bases, with 15 bases of the junction left unmatched. The CDR3 loop reads CASSLAGTELRRGYTF. CDR3 sequence (DNA): TGTGCCAGCAGTTTGGCCGGGACAGAGCTAAGACGGGGCTACACCTTC.

V usage is TRBV19 and J usage is TRBJ1-2; D may be TRBD1 (5 bases). The CDR3 length is 12 residues. Germline lookup yields CDR1 LNHDA and CDR2 SQIVND (reference sequence). Trimming stripped 7 bases from V and 8 bases from J, with 14 bases between. Here the CDR3 DNA reads TGTGCCAGTACTAGGGGCCCCTCCGGCTACACCTTC. Protein product: CASTRGPSGYTF.

This sequence joins TRBV7-3 and TRBJ1-6; D is ambiguous. The V end was cut by 0 bases, the J end by 13 bases, with 16 bases between. Looked up from germline, CDR1 is SGHTA and CDR2 is FQGTGA. The CDR3 is 15 residues long. The DNA of the CDR3 is TGTGCCAGCAGCTTAACTGGGCTCCCCTCACAGCCCCTCCACTTT. It is translated as CASSLTGLPSQPLHF.

The rearrangement joins TRBV11-3 to TRBJ2-7; 11 bases fit TRBD2. This CDR3 has 17 residues. CDR1 is SGHNT, CDR2 YENEEA, per germline. Unmatched junction bases numbered 15, after V lost 5 bases and J lost 6 bases. The CDR3 DNA follows: TGTGCCAGCAGCCCAACTAATCTAGCGGGAGGCCCCTCCGAGCAGTACTTC. Translation gives CASSPTNLAGGPSEQYF.

Comments on this clone: Other DNA sequences within the sample encode an identical CDR3. This chain uses TRBV28 with TRBJ1-1, with D perhaps TRBD1 (6 bases). This CDR3 spans 12 amino acids. V was trimmed by 4 bases and J by 3 bases, leaving 6 bases between them. Germline V gene sequence: CDR1 MDHEN, CDR2 SYDVKM. The CDR3 reads CASSSGDTEAFF. In nucleotides, the CDR3 is TGTGCCAGCAGTTCAGGGGACACTGAAGCTTTCTTT.

The genes are TRBV24-1 and TRBJ2-5; D may be TRBD2 (6 bases). The CDR3 spans 15 residues. V gave up 0 bases and J gave up 5 bases, with 12 bases separating them. Germline CDR1 and CDR2: KGHDR and SFDVKD. CDR3 sequence (DNA): TGTGCCACCAGTGATTTGCGCGCGGGAATGGAGACCCAGTACTTC. It translates to CATSDLRAGMETQYF.

The chain employs TRBV5-1 and TRBJ2-7, with D unresolved. The length of the CDR3 is 13 residues. Germline CDR1 reads SGHRS; CDR2 reads YFSETQ. Trimming stripped 4 bases from V and 1 base from J, with 9 bases between. CDR3: CASSGSQSYEQYF. The DNA for the CDR3 is TGCGCCAGCAGCGGTAGCCAGTCCTACGAGCAGTACTTC.

The chain uses TRBV16 and TRBJ1-1; 7 bases line up with TRBD1. Unmatched junction bases numbered 9, after V lost 3 bases and J lost 5 bases. Germline V gives CDR1 KGHSY, CDR2 FQNENV. CDR3 length: 15 residues. DNA for the CDR3: TGTGCCAGCAGCCACCCACAGGGGATGAGGACTGAAGCTTTCTTT. It codes for CASSHPQGMRTEAFF.

The rearrangement links TRBV28 to TRBJ1-2, with D maybe TRBD1 (5 bases). The CDR3 sequence is 13 residues long. The V end was cut by 5 bases, the J end by 5 bases, with 12 bases between. From germline, CDR1 is MDHEN and CDR2 SYDVKM. The CDR3 DNA follows: TGTGCCAGCAGTATCGGCAGGGTGTATGGCTACACCTTC. This codes for CASSIGRVYGYTF.

This rearrangement joins TRBV5-1 to TRBJ1-3; D not resolved. This CDR3 spans 15 amino acids. V gave up 4 bases and J gave up 3 bases, with 14 bases separating them. Germline CDR1 reads SGHRS; CDR2 reads YFSETQ. In DNA, the CDR3 is TGCGCCAGCAGCATGGCGGGATCGGGTGGAAACACCATATATTTT. It encodes CASSMAGSGGNTIYF.

This clone occurred once. The rearrangement uses TRBV7-3 and TRBJ1-6; perhaps TRBD1 as D (5 bases). Germline CDR1 reads SGHTA; CDR2 reads FQGTGA. The V and J ends lost 2 bases and 7 bases respectively, with 15 bases between them. The CDR3 extends over 16 amino acids. CDR3 in DNA: TGTGCCAGCAGCTTAGCACCCAGGGCAGCAAATTCACCCCTCCACTTT. Translated: CASSLAPRAANSPLHF.

This clone was seen just once. J is TRBJ1-1 and V is TRBV9; TRBD1 aligns across 7 bases. The CDR3 is 20 residues long. The germline V gene has CDR1 SGDLS and CDR2 YYNGEE. The V segment lost 4 bases and the J segment 0 bases; nucleotides outside the gene matches: 21. This CDR3 is CASSRAGGDSPLIMNTEAFF. CDR3 in DNA: TGTGCCAGCAGCCGCGCCGGGGGGGACAGCCCACTCATAATGAACACTGAAGCTTTCTTT.

The V and J genes are TRBV10-1 and TRBJ2-3; 9 bases fit TRBD2. This CDR3 is built from 14 residues. The J segment lost 4 bases and the V segment lost 8 bases, leaving 7 bases of the junction unmatched. The germline V gene encodes CDR1 WNHNN and CDR2 SYGVQD (reference sequence). The CDR3 reads CASLGGRAADTQYF. The CDR3 nucleotides are TGCGCCAGCCTCGGCGGGAGGGCGGCAGATACGCAGTATTTT.

V is TRBV7-9 and J is TRBJ2-3; a weak D match, TRBD1 (7 bases). The CDR3 runs to 14 residues. Between the trimmed V and J ends, which lost 7 bases and 5 bases, there was a span of 16 bases. Germline-derived CDR1 and CDR2 are SEHNR and FQNEAQ (reference sequence). The CDR3 region is CASKPRGALDTQYF. The CDR3 coding sequence is TGTGCCAGCAAACCCAGGGGGGCCTTAGATACGCAGTATTTT.

This clone came up once. J is TRBJ1-3 and V is TRBV19; D not resolved. Germline V gives CDR1 LNHDA, CDR2 SQIVND (reference sequence). Between the trimmed V and J ends, which lost 5 bases and 4 bases, there was a span of 9 bases. CDR3 length equals 13 residues. CDR3 DNA sequence: TGTGCCAGTAGTCCCTTAGCGGGAAACACCATATATTTT. Amino acids: CASSPLAGNTIYF.

As regards this clone: This sample includes further DNA sequences coding for the same CDR3. The chain employs TRBV5-1 and TRBJ2-7; tentative D call: TRBD2 (5 bases). The length of the CDR3 is 12 residues. Germline V lookup: CDR1 SGHRS, CDR2 YFSETQ. The V gene lost 0 bases and the J gene lost 4 bases, with 5 bases spanning the gap. CDR3 sequence: CASSLGGYEQYF. As DNA, the CDR3 is TGCGCCAGCAGCTTGGGCGGGTACGAGCAGTACTTC.

The V call is TRBV5-1, the J call TRBJ1-6, with D maybe TRBD1 (6 bases). V shed 0 bases and J shed 8 bases, with 9 bases lying between them. Germline-derived CDR1 and CDR2 are SGHRS and YFSETQ. This CDR3 has 14 residues. CDR3 residues: CASSLDGGDSPLHF. The CDR3 bases are TGCGCCAGCAGCTTGGATGGGGGCGATTCACCCCTCCACTTT.

The J gene is TRBJ1-2, the V gene TRBV19; D not certain. Germline assignment: CDR1 LNHDA and CDR2 SQIVND (reference sequence). This CDR3 comprises 14 residues. Trimming stripped 4 bases from V and 5 bases from J, with 14 bases between. The CDR3: CASSTREGLYGYTF. In DNA form, the CDR3 reads TGTGCCAGTAGTACCCGGGAGGGTTTATATGGCTACACCTTC.

This chain joins TRBV24-1 and TRBJ2-1; D might be TRBD1 or TRBD2, each matching 7 bases. CDR1 and CDR2 (germline): KGHDR, SFDVKD. CDR3 length: 15 amino acids. Trimming stripped 5 bases from V and 7 bases from J, with 17 bases between. CDR3 DNA: TGTGCCACCAGTGGCGTCGGCAGGGGGGGAAATGAGCAGTTCTTC. Encoded protein: CATSGVGRGGNEQFF.

The chain links TRBV29-1 to TRBJ2-7; TRBD1 matches 11 bases. The length of the CDR3 is 14 residues. With V trimmed by 6 bases and J by 7 bases, 11 bases remained unmatched. CDR1 SQVTM and CDR2 ANQGSEA come from the germline V gene. CDR3 DNA sequence: TGCAGCGTGGCAGGACAGGGGGCGGGCGGGGAGCAGTACTTC. Protein product: CSVAGQGAGGEQYF.

The chain couples TRBV7-2 to TRBJ1-1; 10 bases align to TRBD1. The CDR3 spans 13 residues. With V trimmed by 4 bases and J by 9 bases, 5 bases remained unmatched. Germline V gene lookup returns CDR1 SGHTA and CDR2 FQGNSA. Here the CDR3 DNA reads TGTGCCAGCAGCTATCCGGACAGGGGGAAAGCTTTCTTT. Translation gives CASSYPDRGKAFF.

V usage is TRBV18 and J usage is TRBJ1-2, with 9 bases aligning to TRBD1. Germline CDR1 is KGHSH and CDR2 is LQKENI. V shed 5 bases, J shed 4 bases, and the junction held 5 bases outside the gene matches. The CDR3 length is 14 residues. This CDR3 reads CASSSDRGSYGYTF. The DNA for the CDR3 is TGTGCCAGCTCATCGGACAGGGGAAGCTATGGCTACACCTTC.

This clone was picked up one time. This rearrangement joins TRBV5-1 to TRBJ2-7, with no clear D. Germline V lookup: CDR1 SGHRS, CDR2 YFSETQ. There are 13 residues in the CDR3. Trimming cost V 6 bases and J 2 bases, with 12 bases left between them. This CDR3 reads CASKTPGPYEQYF. DNA of the CDR3: TGCGCCAGCAAAACCCCCGGCCCCTACGAGCAGTACTTC.